This TCR beta chain is from a study of T cells in Graves' hyperthyroidism and ophthalmopathy. RNA transcripts gave rise to amplified TCR beta CDR3 regions. The HTBI set primed first-round TCR CDR3 RT-PCR. TCRdb reanalysed the multiplex PCR reads using MiXCR and keeps one entry per CDR3 protein. Altogether a few hundred thousand distinct CDR3 sequences are present, roughly a sixth being singletons, with the ten largest covering approximately 32%. This clonotype was found many times. The V end lost 0 bases, the J end lost 0 bases, and 9 bases lay between the germline ends. The CDR3 loop spans 16 amino acids. Germline CDR1 is LGHNA and CDR2 is YSLEER. Individuals with ophthalmopathy presented a Clinical Activity Score of at least 3, a NOSPECS grade of at least 4 and a duration under 3 months. Exclusion criteria comprised uncontrolled infection, other autoimmune disease, pregnancy or lactation. Thyroid ultrasound and orbital computed tomography, with clinical symptoms and serum thyroxine and TRAb, informed diagnoses.

The sequenced sample consisted of blood. The origin of this receptor is a woman younger than 45 with Graves' ophthalmopathy. This chain uses TRBV4-3 with TRBJ2-1; a weak D match, TRBD1 (6 bases). The CDR3 region is CASSQEVGGSYNEQFF. In DNA form, the CDR3 reads TGCGCCAGCAGCCAAGAAGTAGGGGGCTCCTACAATGAGCAGTTCTTC.